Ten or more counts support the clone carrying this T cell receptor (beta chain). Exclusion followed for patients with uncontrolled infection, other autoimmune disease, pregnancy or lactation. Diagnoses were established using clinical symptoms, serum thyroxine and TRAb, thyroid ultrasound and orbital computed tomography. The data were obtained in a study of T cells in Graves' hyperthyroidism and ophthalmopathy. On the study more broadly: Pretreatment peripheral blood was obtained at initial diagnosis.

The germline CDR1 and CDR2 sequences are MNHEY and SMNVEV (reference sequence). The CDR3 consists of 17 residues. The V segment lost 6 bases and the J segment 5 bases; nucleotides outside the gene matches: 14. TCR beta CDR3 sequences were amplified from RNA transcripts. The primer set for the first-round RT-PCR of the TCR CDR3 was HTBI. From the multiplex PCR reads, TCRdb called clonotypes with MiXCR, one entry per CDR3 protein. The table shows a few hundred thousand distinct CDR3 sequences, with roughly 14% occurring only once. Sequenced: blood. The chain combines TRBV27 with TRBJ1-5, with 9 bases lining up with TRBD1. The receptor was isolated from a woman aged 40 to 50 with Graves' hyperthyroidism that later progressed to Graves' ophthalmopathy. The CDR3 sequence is CASSSYFRTGVDQPQHF. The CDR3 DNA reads TGTGCCAGCAGCTCCTACTTTAGGACAGGGGTGGATCAGCCCCAGCATTTT.